Following are 20 T cell receptor beta chains from one sample sequenced in a study of blood T cell repertoires in COVID-19 (dated by TCRdb to 2018 to 2020). Libraries were built with the immunoSEQ multiplex PCR assay. TCRdb re-hosts the immuneACCESS table, in-frame sequences only. Its copies lack some clones; in the studies checked, an unresolved V gene accounts for under half of them, and the cause for the rest is not known. In all, the sample holds 95,000 to 150,000 clones, and 70% to 85% of those were seen once. The ten largest clones add up to approximately 5% of the sample. Sequencing used peripheral blood. These receptors came from a woman aged 65 to 85 with acute or convalescent COVID-19.

This chain links TRBV7-2 with TRBJ1-5; a possible D gene is TRBD1 (5 bases). Germline V gene data show CDR1 as SGHTA and CDR2 as FQGNSA. V lost 3 bases and J lost 6, with 12 bases in between. The CDR3 totals 14 residues. CDR3 sequence: CASSLEGPSQPQHF. CDR3 nucleotide sequence: TGTGCCAGCAGCTTGGAGGGGCCTTCTCAGCCCCAGCATTTT.

V gene TRBV11-2 combines with J gene TRBJ1-3; 7 bases are shared with TRBD1. Germline-derived CDR1 and CDR2 are SGHAT and FQNNGV. The CDR3 sequence is 17 residues long. The J segment lost 3 bases and the V segment lost 5 bases, leaving 13 bases of the junction unmatched. This chain's CDR3 is CASSTWTGTAGGNTIYF. CDR3 DNA sequence: TGTGCCAGCAGCACCTGGACAGGAACAGCGGGTGGAAACACCATATATTTT.

The gene calls are TRBV5-1 and TRBJ1-2; D unresolved. V lost 4 bases, J lost 2 bases, and 12 bases lay in between. CDR1 is SGHRS and CDR2 is YFSETQ in the germline V gene. The CDR3 has 14 residues. CDR3 loop: CASSLGVWNYGYTF. The CDR3 region has the DNA TGCGCCAGCAGCCTCGGAGTTTGGAACTATGGCTACACCTTC. The complete variable domain, with remaining parts taken from reference TRBV5-1 and TRBJ1-2, reads KAGVTQTPRYLIKTRGQQVTLSCSPISGHRSVSWYQQTPGQGLQFLFEYFSETQRNKGNFPGRFSGRQFSNSRSEMNVSTLELGDSALYLCASSLGVWNYGYTFGSGTRLTVV.

The genes are TRBV4-1 and TRBJ1-4, with 7 bases matching TRBD1. The V gene end was trimmed by 1 base and the J gene end by 7 bases; junction bases not matched to a gene: 18. This CDR3 contains 19 residues. The germline CDR1 and CDR2 sequences are MGHRA and YSYEKL. CDR3 DNA sequence: TGCGCCAGCAGCCAAGTATTAAGGGGGCATACTCCTCTTCGTGAAAAACTGTTTTTT. Translating gives CASSQVLRGHTPLREKLFF.

The rearrangement uses TRBV7-9 and TRBJ2-3, with 9 bases lining up with TRBD2. V lost 5 bases, J lost 3 bases, and 6 bases stayed unmatched. There are 15 residues in the CDR3. CDR1 is SEHNR and CDR2 is FQNEAQ in the germline V gene (reference sequence). This CDR3 reads CASSQTGLATDTQYF. DNA for the CDR3: TGTGCCAGCAGCCAGACGGGACTAGCTACAGATACGCAGTATTTT.

The chain uses TRBV7-7 and TRBJ1-1; no reliable D call. The CDR3 runs 13 residues. The V and J ends lost 1 base and 1 base respectively, with 4 bases between them. Germline assignment: CDR1 SSHAT and CDR2 FNYEAQ (reference sequence). CDR3 residues: CASSLGQNTEAFF. The CDR3 nucleotides are TGTGCCAGCAGCTTAGGACAGAACACTGAAGCTTTCTTT.

The CDR3 protein is CAWETGLGTEAFF. The CDR3 DNA sequence: TGTGCCTGGGAAACAGGGTTGGGTACTGAAGCTTTCTTT. The rearrangement joins TRBV30 to TRBJ1-1; a weak D match, TRBD1 (6 bases). Germline-derived CDR1 and CDR2 are GTSNPN and SVGIG (reference sequence). This CDR3 has 13 residues. V lost 5 bases, J lost 5 bases, and 15 bases lay in between. Looking up the rest from reference TRBV30 and TRBJ1-1 gives the full variable domain: SQTIHQWPATLVQPVGSPLSLECTVEGTSNPNLYWYRQAAGRGLQLLFYSVGIGQISSEVPQNLSASRPQDRQFILSSKKLLLSDSGFYLCAWETGLGTEAFFGQGTRLTVV.

This clone was recorded only once. The chain recombines TRBV7-6 with TRBJ2-1; 8 positions match TRBD1. From germline, CDR1 is SGHVS and CDR2 FNYEAQ. The CDR3 length is 15 residues. Trimming took 1 base from V and 1 from J; bases not matched to a gene: 0. The CDR3 nucleotides are TGTGCCAGCAGCTTAGGACAGGGGTCCTACAATGAGCAGTTCTTC. Amino acids: CASSLGQGSYNEQFF.

The rearrangement uses TRBV5-4 and TRBJ2-5; D perhaps matches TRBD2 (5 bases). Germline lookup yields CDR1 SGHNT and CDR2 YYREEE (reference sequence). This CDR3 spans 13 amino acids. The V end was cut by 5 bases, the J end by 1 base, with 9 bases between. The chain's CDR3 is CASSGGTQETQYF. The CDR3 DNA reads as TGTGCCAGCAGTGGAGGCACCCAAGAGACCCAGTACTTC.

The chain is built from TRBV30 and TRBJ2-5; D remains ambiguous. Germline V gene data show CDR1 as GTSNPN and CDR2 as SVGIG (reference sequence). The V and J ends lost 4 bases and 5 bases respectively, with 14 bases between them. The CDR3 consists of 13 residues. CDR3 nucleotide sequence: TGTGCCTGGAATGGTGTACCGAGGGAGACCCAGTACTTC. Its protein is CAWNGVPRETQYF. The full variable domain, completed using reference TRBV30 and TRBJ2-5, is SQTIHQWPATLVQPVGSPLSLECTVEGTSNPNLYWYRQAAGRGLQLLFYSVGIGQISSEVPQNLSASRPQDRQFILSSKKLLLSDSGFYLCAWNGVPRETQYFGPGTRLLVL.

This clone has a handful of counts. The rearrangement links TRBV7-8 to TRBJ1-2; TRBD1 matches 9 bases. Germline-derived CDR1 and CDR2 are SGHVS and FQNEAQ. With V trimmed by 2 bases and J by 6 bases, 1 base remained unmatched. The CDR3 spans 13 residues. The CDR3: CASSLRQGDGYTF. The CDR3 DNA reads as TGTGCCAGCAGCTTACGACAGGGGGATGGCTACACCTTC.

V and J are TRBV3-1 (or the pseudogene TRBV3-2) and TRBJ1-2; a weak D match, TRBD1 (6 bases). Per the germline V gene, CDR1 is LGHDT and CDR2 is YNNKEL (reference sequence). This CDR3 has 14 residues. V was cut by 1 base and J by 4 bases, with 10 bases left in between. CDR3 nucleotides: TGTGCCAGCAGCCAAGTCAGGGGTAGCTATGGCTACACCTTC. Encoded protein: CASSQVRGSYGYTF.

This chain connects TRBV6-2 or TRBV6-3 to TRBJ2-3; 7 bases align to TRBD2. Per germline, CDR1 MNHEY and CDR2 SVGEGT. Trimming at V came to 4 bases and at J to 3 bases, leaving 7 bases not matched to a gene. The CDR3 length is 15 residues. CDR3 sequence (DNA): TGTGCCAGCAGTTCCCCCGGGGGGTTTACAGATACGCAGTATTTT. This gives the protein CASSSPGGFTDTQYF.

The chain combines TRBV11-3 with TRBJ2-7; D might be TRBD1 (5 bases). The V and J ends lost 0 bases and 2 bases respectively, with 8 bases between them. The CDR3 runs 14 residues. From germline, CDR1 is SGHNT and CDR2 YENEEA. CDR3 region: CASSLERGTYEQYF. CDR3 nucleotides: TGTGCCAGCAGCTTAGAAAGGGGAACCTACGAGCAGTACTTC.

This clone has only one observation. The V and J genes are TRBV18 and TRBJ1-1, with D hard to call. Germline V gene sequence: CDR1 KGHSH, CDR2 LQKENI. The CDR3 spans 13 residues. Trimming shortened V by 2 bases and J by 5 bases, and 9 bases separated the two germline ends. The CDR3 is CASSPMEFTEAFF. CDR3 bases: TGTGCCAGCTCACCAATGGAGTTTACTGAAGCTTTCTTT.

This sequence joins TRBV6-4 and TRBJ2-3; 8 bases line up with TRBD2. Germline CDR1 reads MRHNA; CDR2 reads SNTAGT. The length of the CDR3 is 15 residues. V was pared by 6 bases and J by 3 bases, with 8 bases of the junction left unmatched. The CDR3 region is CASSRGGRNTDTQYF. Written as DNA, the CDR3 is TGTGCCAGCAGCCGGGGGGGACGAAATACAGATACGCAGTATTTT.

The chain combines TRBV18 with TRBJ2-1; 9 nucleotides agree with TRBD1. V lost 0 bases to trimming and J lost 16 bases; unmatched junction nucleotides: 4. This CDR3 is built from 12 residues. Germline V gene sequence: CDR1 KGHSH, CDR2 LQKENI. The CDR3, as DNA: TGTGCCAGCTCACCACCGGGACAGGGTCTATTCTTC. Translating gives CASSPPGQGLFF.

Only a few counts were recorded for this clone. The genes are TRBV7-2 and TRBJ1-2, with D maybe TRBD1 (5 bases). The CDR3 is made up of 12 amino acids. Germline V CDR1 and CDR2: SGHTA, FQGNSA. The V end lost 8 bases, the J end lost 3 bases, and 10 bases lay between the germline ends. This CDR3 reads CASWGADYGYTF. CDR3 coding DNA: TGTGCCAGCTGGGGCGCTGACTATGGCTACACCTTC.

The chain uses TRBV5-6 and TRBJ1-1; D gene unclear. Germline V gene sequence: CDR1 SGHDT, CDR2 YYEEEE. The ends were cut back, 1 base at V and 1 base at J, with 11 bases in the middle. CDR3 length: 15 residues. CDR3 amino acids: CASSLQVQRNTEAFF. The CDR3 DNA reads TGTGCCAGCAGCTTGCAGGTGCAGAGGAACACTGAAGCTTTCTTT.

The chain carries TRBV19 and TRBJ1-5; no clear D gene. The CDR3 contains 12 residues. Germline V gene sequence: CDR1 LNHDA, CDR2 SQIVND (reference sequence). The ends were cut back, 6 bases at V and 4 bases at J, with 7 bases in the middle. The DNA of the CDR3 is TGTGCCAGTAGCCAGGTAAATCAGCCCCAGCATTTT. It yields the protein CASSQVNQPQHF. The entire variable domain, with the rest obtained from reference TRBV19 and TRBJ1-5, is as follows: DGGITQSPKYLFRKEGQNVTLSCEQNLNHDAMYWYRQDPGQGLRLIYYSQIVNDFQKGDIAEGYSVSREKKESFPLTVTSAQKNPTAFYLCASSQVNQPQHFGDGTRLSIL.